This T cell receptor beta chain stems from a study of beta chain features in type 1 diabetes. Across the whole study: The patients were much like the healthy donors in age, gender and cell yields. General study results and limits: Healthy donors had naive, central memory and Treg TCRB repertoires that appeared less similar than those seen among patients. In every one of the four CD4+ subsets, TCRB CDR3s were moderately but significantly shorter in Type 1 diabetes patients. The influence of HLA type on TCRB rearrangement stayed undetermined.

There are 17 residues in the CDR3. Regarding this clone: Its antigen is still unknown.

As every portion of the isolated RNA was reverse transcribed, the sequencing read expressed TCRB transcripts. Produced via immunoSEQ multiplex PCR; TCRdb's table is partial and in-frame only. The sample lists 640,000 or so clones; around 15% were seen once. The chain is built from TRBV21-1 and TRBJ1-2. TRBV21-1 is flagged as a pseudogene. This clonotype was obtained from a man aged 18 to 30 with type 1 diabetes. Sequenced input: naive CD4+ T cells from blood. The CDR3 protein is CASSQGMAPGTNYGYTF. As DNA, the CDR3 is TGTGCCAGCAGCCAAGGGATGGCACCTGGTACTAACTATGGCTACACCTTC.